These 23 T cell receptor beta chains came from one sample sequenced in a study of cytomegalovirus exposure and HLA in healthy donors. Vbeta (60) and Jbeta (13) primers were used in the PCR. The assay was immunoSEQ multiplex PCR, and TCRdb's table has in-frame clones only and misses some. The table records fewer than 200,000 clones, around 83% of them present only once. Sequenced sample: PBMCs. These receptors were collected from a man younger than 35 in good health and CMV-seropositive.

The chain employs TRBV12-5 and TRBJ1-3; D possibly corresponds to TRBD1 (5 bases). The CDR3 extends over 17 amino acids. V dropped 4 bases and J dropped 0 bases, with 16 bases sitting between them. Germline values: CDR1 LGHNT, CDR2 FRNRAP. The CDR3 DNA follows: TGTGCTAGTGGTTCCAACGGGGGGTTCAACTCTGGAAACACCATATATTTT. Translated: CASGSNGGFNSGNTIYF.

This sequence joins TRBV4-3 and TRBJ2-7, with D perhaps matching TRBD1 (5 bases). Trimming took off 6 bases at V and 3 bases at J, with 12 bases between the two ends. Germline V gene data show CDR1 as LGHNA and CDR2 as YSLEER. The CDR3 consists of 13 residues. The CDR3 coding sequence is TGCGCCAGCAGTTCCAGGGTAAACTACGAGCAGTACTTC. Translating gives CASSSRVNYEQYF.

The chain recombines TRBV2 with TRBJ1-2; unclear D gene. CDR3 length: 12 amino acids. From germline, CDR1 is SNHLY and CDR2 FYNNEI. V shed 4 bases and J shed 5 bases, with 8 bases lying between them. In nucleotides, the CDR3 is TGTGCCAGCAGTGGGACTTTATATGGCTACACCTTC. Its protein product is CASSGTLYGYTF.

V usage is TRBV6-5 and J usage is TRBJ2-1; D perhaps matches TRBD2 (6 bases). CDR1 is MNHEY and CDR2 is SVGAGI in the germline V gene. The CDR3 consists of 13 residues. V lost 5 bases to trimming and J lost 7 bases, with 12 bases between them. The CDR3 spells CASSRRRANEQFF. In nucleotides, the CDR3 is TGTGCCAGCAGTCGGCGGAGGGCAAATGAGCAGTTCTTC.

This clone has only a few counts. The chain couples TRBV9 to TRBJ1-4; D is uncertain. Looked up from germline, CDR1 is SGDLS and CDR2 is YYNGEE. Trimming removed 3 bases at V and 4 bases at J, with 16 bases between. This CDR3 is 16 amino acids long. CDR3 coding DNA: TGTGCCAGCAGCGCTGGAGGTTTCGGCCGTAATGAAAAACTGTTTTTT. It translates to CASSAGGFGRNEKLFF.

This chain links TRBV6-1 with TRBJ1-6, with a possible D match to TRBD1 (5 bases). Germline V gene data show CDR1 as MNHNS and CDR2 as SASEGT. The CDR3 spans 14 residues. V was cut by 7 bases and J by 11 bases, with 18 bases left in between. The CDR3 protein is CASTVQGNIPPLHF. DNA for the CDR3: TGTGCCAGCACTGTCCAGGGCAATATCCCACCCCTCCACTTT.

The V gene is TRBV10-3, the J gene TRBJ2-7; D is ambiguous. Germline assignment: CDR1 ENHRY and CDR2 SYGVKD. The CDR3 spans 15 residues. Trimming removed 0 bases at V and 0 bases at J, with 9 bases between. Written as DNA, the CDR3 is TGTGCCATCAGTGAGTCGTCCTCCAGCTCCTACGAGCAGTACTTC. Amino acids: CAISESSSSSYEQYF.

The count of this clone is one. This chain joins TRBV14 and TRBJ2-5; a weak D match, TRBD2 (7 bases). Looked up from germline, CDR1 is SGHDN and CDR2 is FVKESK. V was trimmed by 3 bases and J by 4 bases, leaving 18 bases between them. The CDR3 length is 16 residues. The CDR3 DNA reads TGTGCCAGCAGCCACCTTGGAGGGGGGGCTGGAGAGACCCAGTACTTC. It yields the protein CASSHLGGGAGETQYF.

The chain carries TRBV4-1 and TRBJ1-4; D is possibly TRBD1 (5 bases). Germline V gives CDR1 MGHRA, CDR2 YSYEKL. V was trimmed by 1 base and J by 7 bases, leaving 16 bases between them. This CDR3 spans 16 amino acids. The chain's CDR3 is CASSQARGAFGEKLFF. The CDR3, as DNA: TGCGCCAGCAGCCAAGCCCGCGGGGCATTCGGTGAAAAACTGTTTTTT.

The rearrangement links TRBV5-1 to TRBJ2-1; 9 bases are shared with TRBD1. The CDR3 contains 14 residues. The germline V gene encodes CDR1 SGHRS and CDR2 YFSETQ. The V segment lost 4 bases and the J segment 9 bases; nucleotides outside the gene matches: 8. As DNA, the CDR3 is TGCGCCAGCAGCCCCCGGACAGGGGATGGTGAGCAGTTCTTC. Amino acid sequence: CASSPRTGDGEQFF.

This clone was counted a few times. The V call is TRBV7-2, the J call TRBJ2-5; no definite D call. The germline CDR1 and CDR2 sequences are SGHTA and FQGNSA. V dropped 5 bases and J dropped 5 bases, with 6 bases sitting between them. This CDR3 spans 11 amino acids. The CDR3 is CASSPSETQYF. The CDR3 DNA follows: TGTGCCAGCAGCCCGTCGGAGACCCAGTACTTC.

The rearrangement uses TRBV5-4 and TRBJ2-1; maybe TRBD2 (6 bases). V was shortened by 4 bases and J by 5 bases, with 10 bases between the two germline ends. This CDR3 is built from 13 residues. Germline assignment: CDR1 SGHNT and CDR2 YYREEE (reference sequence). The CDR3 DNA is TGTGCCAGCAGCGGAGGGAGTAACAATGAGCAGTTCTTC. It codes for CASSGGSNNEQFF.

The V and J genes are TRBV4-1 and TRBJ2-3, with TRBD2 identical over 9 bases. The CDR3 loop spans 17 amino acids. The germline V gene has CDR1 MGHRA and CDR2 YSYEKL. V lost 1 base and J lost 7; bases outside the gene matches: 12. The CDR3 loop reads CASSQGTSGYSTNTQYF. The CDR3, as DNA: TGCGCCAGCAGCCAAGGTACTAGCGGGTATAGCACGAATACGCAGTATTTT.

The gene calls are TRBV7-9 and TRBJ2-1; TRBD1 matches 10 bases. Trimming cost V 10 bases and J 6 bases; bases outside gene matches: 6. Germline CDR1 is SEHNR and CDR2 is FQNEAQ (reference sequence). The CDR3 consists of 13 residues. This CDR3 is CATAGTGVNEQFF. The CDR3 nucleotides read TGTGCCACCGCCGGGACAGGGGTCAATGAGCAGTTCTTC.

This clone appeared many times. Different DNA sequences within this sample yield the same CDR3. This rearrangement joins TRBV6-1 to TRBJ2-3, with TRBD2 matching over 15 bases. Germline CDR1 and CDR2: MNHNS and SASEGT. After removal of 4 bases from V and 4 bases from J, the junction contained 0 bases not matched to a gene. CDR3 length: 15 amino acids. The CDR3 protein is CASSGTSGGADTQYF. The DNA of the CDR3 is TGTGCCAGCAGTGGGACTAGCGGGGGGGCAGATACGCAGTATTTT.

V usage is TRBV6-5 and J usage is TRBJ1-2; 7 positions match TRBD1. Losses at the gene ends were 2 bases for V and 1 base for J; bases not matched to a gene: 7. Germline assignment: CDR1 MNHEY and CDR2 SVGAGI. The CDR3 covers 16 residues. The CDR3 coding sequence is TGTGCCAGCAGTTACGCCCCAGGGGGTTTTAACTATGGCTACACCTTC. Protein product: CASSYAPGGFNYGYTF.

This clone was counted once. This chain links TRBV27 with TRBJ2-5; D may be TRBD2 (6 bases). Trimming left V 0 bases short and J 11 bases short, with 16 bases between. The CDR3 covers 14 residues. Germline loops: CDR1 MNHEY, CDR2 SMNVEV (reference sequence). The CDR3 region has the DNA TGTGCCAGCAGTTTATCCTCACCATTCCGGGAGCAGTACTTC. It yields the protein CASSLSSPFREQYF.

The V gene is TRBV27, the J gene TRBJ1-2, with 9 bases lining up with TRBD1. The trim removed 5 bases at V and 3 bases at J, leaving 4 bases unmatched. CDR1 is MNHEY and CDR2 is SMNVEV in the germline V gene (reference sequence). The CDR3 runs to 14 residues. CDR3 loop: CASSADRGYYGYTF. For the CDR3, the DNA is TGTGCCAGCAGTGCGGACAGGGGTTACTATGGCTACACCTTC.

The chain has TRBV10-3 and TRBJ1-1; TRBD1 matches 10 bases. After removal of 6 bases from V and 0 bases from J, the junction contained 1 base not matched to a gene. The CDR3 covers 14 residues. Germline lookup yields CDR1 ENHRY and CDR2 SYGVKD. CDR3 nucleotide sequence: TGTGCCATCAGGGACAGGGGGGTGAACACTGAAGCTTTCTTT. It translates to CAIRDRGVNTEAFF.

V is TRBV18 and J is TRBJ2-7; tentatively, D is TRBD2 (5 bases). This CDR3 contains 13 residues. Germline CDR1 and CDR2: KGHSH and LQKENI. V lost 3 bases and J 4 bases, leaving 10 bases between the germline ends. The CDR3 sequence is CASSPPGDYEQYF. The CDR3 nucleotides read TGTGCCAGCTCACCTCCCGGGGATTACGAGCAGTACTTC.

The chain joins TRBV25-1 to TRBJ2-3; a possible D gene is TRBD2 (6 bases). The V and J ends lost 1 base and 6 bases respectively, with 14 bases between them. Germline V gene lookup returns CDR1 MGHDK and CDR2 SYGVNS. The CDR3 consists of 15 residues. CDR3: CASSEWSRDGDTQYF. In DNA, the CDR3 is TGTGCCAGCAGTGAATGGTCGCGGGACGGGGATACGCAGTATTTT.

The chain joins TRBV7-8 to TRBJ1-1, with 8 bases aligning to TRBD1. This CDR3 is 15 amino acids long. Germline loops: CDR1 SGHVS, CDR2 FQNEAQ. The V gene end was trimmed by 4 bases and the J gene end by 5 bases; junction bases not matched to a gene: 9. The CDR3 nucleotides read TGTGCCAGCAGCTCCAGGGGGCTAATAGGGACTGAAGCTTTCTTT. Translated, it gives CASSSRGLIGTEAFF.

This rearrangement joins TRBV7-9 to TRBJ1-2; D not resolved. The V end was cut by 0 bases, the J end by 7 bases, with 6 bases between. Germline CDR1 and CDR2: SEHNR and FQNEAQ (reference sequence). This CDR3 contains 12 residues. The CDR3 sequence: CASSLAGIGYTF. For the CDR3, the DNA is TGTGCCAGCAGCTTAGCGGGCATTGGCTACACCTTC.